This passage covers 15 T cell receptor beta chains from one sample sequenced in a study of OX40 agonist ivuxolimab in advanced cancers. The data were produced by immunoSEQ multiplex PCR, yet TCRdb's version contains in-frame clones alone and is incomplete. Here the sample spans 55,000 to 80,000 clones, about 88% being singletons. Sequenced here: CD4+ or CD8+ T cells sorted from blood, sampled in a trial of the OX40 agonist ivuxolimab. The receptors come from an adult with an advanced solid tumor such as melanoma, head and neck, liver or kidney cancer.

This sequence joins TRBV7-7 and TRBJ2-7; TRBD2 aligns across 8 bases. Germline V gene sequence: CDR1 SSHAT, CDR2 FNYEAQ (reference sequence). The CDR3 is made up of 15 amino acids. The junction had 6 bases not matched to a gene; V was cut back by 3 bases and J by 2 bases. In nucleotides, the CDR3 is TGTGCCAGCAGCTTGATAGCGGGACCAGCCTACGAGCAGTACTTC. Its translation is CASSLIAGPAYEQYF.

This chain joins TRBV5-1 and TRBJ2-5; no definite D call. CDR1 is SGHRS, CDR2 YFSETQ, per germline. There are 14 residues in the CDR3. Trimming removed 4 bases from V and 1 base from J, with 11 bases in between. The CDR3 bases are TGCGCCAGCAGCCCCCCTGGACGCCAAGAGACCCAGTACTTC. Translating gives CASSPPGRQETQYF.

This clone was detected a few times. The chain employs TRBV19 and TRBJ2-7; 10 positions agree with TRBD2. Unmatched junction bases numbered 8, after V lost 3 bases and J lost 9 bases. Germline-derived CDR1 and CDR2 are LNHDA and SQIVND (reference sequence). CDR3 length equals 14 residues. The DNA of the CDR3 is TGTGCCAGTAGTATGACTAGCGGGCACGAACGGCAGTACTTC. It yields the protein CASSMTSGHERQYF.

This clone appeared a few times. The chain recombines TRBV4-2 with TRBJ1-3, with unresolved D. V shed 1 base and J shed 4 bases, with 2 bases lying between them. The CDR3 consists of 12 residues. Germline loops: CDR1 LGHNA, CDR2 YNFKEQ. The CDR3 nucleotides are TGTGCCAGCAGCCAAGTGGGAAACACCATATATTTT. Translated: CASSQVGNTIYF.

The chain couples TRBV10-1 to TRBJ2-1; unclear D gene. The CDR3 runs to 14 residues. Germline assignment: CDR1 WNHNN and CDR2 SYGVQD (reference sequence). V gave up 3 bases and J gave up 2 bases, with 8 bases separating them. CDR3 protein: CASSDGSPYNEQFF. CDR3 in DNA: TGCGCCAGCAGTGATGGTAGCCCCTACAATGAGCAGTTCTTC.

DNA of the CDR3: TGTGCCAGCAGTTCCGGGGTGAGGGGGGCCGGTGAGCAGTTCTTC. As protein: CASSSGVRGAGEQFF. This rearrangement joins TRBV6-5 to TRBJ2-1; D is possibly TRBD1 or TRBD2 (6 bases each). The germline V gene has CDR1 MNHEY and CDR2 SVGAGI. This CDR3 spans 15 amino acids. The ends were cut back, 4 bases at V and 9 bases at J, with 19 bases in the middle.

This chain connects TRBV18 to TRBJ2-7; D is ambiguous. In germline, CDR1 is KGHSH, CDR2 LQKENI. The V end was cut by 0 bases, the J end by 3 bases, with 9 bases between. The CDR3 length is 14 residues. The CDR3 spells CASSPPTTIYEQYF. The CDR3 DNA is TGTGCCAGCTCACCACCGACGACCATCTACGAGCAGTACTTC.

This clone has just one count. The rearrangement uses TRBV6-1 and TRBJ2-1; D unclear. Germline V gene sequence: CDR1 MNHNS, CDR2 SASEGT. CDR3 length: 14 amino acids. V was trimmed by 7 bases and J by 4 bases, leaving 14 bases between them. The CDR3 nucleotides are TGTGCCAGCATAGAGTTAGGCCCATACAATGAGCAGTTCTTC. This encodes CASIELGPYNEQFF.

V is TRBV4-1 and J is TRBJ1-4; tentatively, D is TRBD1 (5 bases). Germline V gene lookup returns CDR1 MGHRA and CDR2 YSYEKL. The germline V and J ends were trimmed by 3 bases and 0 bases, with 11 bases remaining between them. The CDR3 has 16 residues. The CDR3 loop is CASSQGEEATNEKLFF. The DNA of the CDR3 is TGCGCCAGCAGCCAGGGGGAAGAAGCAACTAATGAAAAACTGTTTTTT.

This chain uses TRBV2 with TRBJ2-7, with 10 bases lining up with TRBD2. This CDR3 has 13 residues. The germline V gene encodes CDR1 SNHLY and CDR2 FYNNEI. The trim removed 8 bases at V and 4 bases at J, leaving 5 bases unmatched. The CDR3 region has the DNA TGTGCCAGCCGTGGACTAGCGGTATACGAGCAGTACTTC. It specifies CASRGLAVYEQYF.

The chain links TRBV11-3 to TRBJ1-4; 9 bases map to TRBD1. This CDR3 region has 14 residues. CDR1 is SGHNT and CDR2 is YENEEA in the germline V gene. V shed 5 bases and J 6 bases; nucleotides not matched to a gene: 4. CDR3 protein: CASSEGQGYEKLFF. CDR3 coding DNA: TGTGCCAGCAGCGAGGGACAGGGATATGAAAAACTGTTTTTT.

The count of this clone is one. The CDR3 DNA reads as TGTGCCAGCAGCTTTAGCGGAGCTAGCACAGATACGCAGTATTTT. Translated, it gives CASSFSGASTDTQYF. The gene calls are TRBV7-2 and TRBJ2-3, with TRBD2 as a possible D gene (6 bases). V shed 3 bases and J shed 0 bases, with 10 bases lying between them. Germline CDR1 SGHTA, CDR2 FQGNSA. The CDR3 spans 15 residues.

The chain is built from TRBV19 and TRBJ1-4; 7 positions agree with TRBD1. The CDR3 covers 14 residues. Trimming took 3 bases from V and 7 from J; bases not matched to a gene: 5. The germline CDR1 and CDR2 sequences are LNHDA and SQIVND (reference sequence). The CDR3 DNA reads as TGTGCCAGTAGTATGGAGCAGGGGGGTGAAAAACTGTTTTTT. Protein sequence: CASSMEQGGEKLFF.

The chain carries TRBV15 and TRBJ1-2, with 8 bases lining up with TRBD1. Germline CDR1 and CDR2: LNHNV and YYDKDF (reference sequence). The CDR3 is 16 amino acids. The J segment lost 3 bases and the V segment lost 4 bases, leaving 10 bases of the junction unmatched. This CDR3 reads CATSTDRTGSDYGYTF. The CDR3 region has the DNA TGTGCCACCAGCACGGACCGGACAGGGTCGGACTATGGCTACACCTTC.

CDR3 sequence: CASSQTGLQETQYF. CDR3 nucleotide sequence: TGCGCCAGCAGCCAGACAGGGCTCCAAGAGACCCAGTACTTC. This sequence joins TRBV4-3 and TRBJ2-5, with 7 bases fitting TRBD1. From germline, CDR1 is LGHNA and CDR2 YSLEER. V trimming: 3 bases; J trimming: 1 base; junction bases outside the gene matches: 2. The CDR3 length is 14 residues.